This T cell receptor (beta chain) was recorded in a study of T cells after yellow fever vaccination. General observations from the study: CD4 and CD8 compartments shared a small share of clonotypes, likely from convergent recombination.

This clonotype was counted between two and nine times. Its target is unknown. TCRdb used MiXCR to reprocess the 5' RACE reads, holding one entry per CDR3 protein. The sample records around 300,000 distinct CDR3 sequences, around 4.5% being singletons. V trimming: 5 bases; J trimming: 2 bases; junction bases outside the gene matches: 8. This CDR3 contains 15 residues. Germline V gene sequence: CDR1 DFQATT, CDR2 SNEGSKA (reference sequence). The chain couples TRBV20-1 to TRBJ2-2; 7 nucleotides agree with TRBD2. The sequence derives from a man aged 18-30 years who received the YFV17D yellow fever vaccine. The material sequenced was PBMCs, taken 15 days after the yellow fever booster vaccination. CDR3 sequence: CSALLGGANTGELFF. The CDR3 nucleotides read TGCAGTGCTCTTTTGGGAGGGGCCAACACCGGGGAGCTGTTTTTT.